This TCR beta chain stems from a study of metastatic and nonmetastatic thyroid tumors. As for the study in general: Thyroid patients, malignant and benign, had repertoires compared across blood and tumor or nodule tissue. Whole-study results and caveats: Significantly higher TCR beta diversity was reportedly seen in malignant thyroid tumors than benign nodules, in blood and tumor.

This clone has a count of ten or more. Its antigen is still unknown. The germline gives CDR1 SGHRS, CDR2 YFSETQ. The CDR3 runs to 15 residues. V was clipped by 3 bases and J by 7 bases; unmatched bases: 9. The entire patient cohort was treatment-naive prior to thyroid surgery. The authors' processing: CDR3 was compared across clinicopathological groups, and the resulting differences were used to build a distant-metastasis classifier for papillary thyroid cancer. From the PCR reads, TCRdb re-called clones with MiXCR. In this record, the V and J calls reflect TCRdb's handling and not the investigators' own analysis. Of about 29,000 clones detected, 16% appear once; the ten largest clones hold roughly 4.2%.

The receptor was derived from a female donor with papillary thyroid cancer or a benign thyroid nodule (not recorded which). Some clones in this sample may be carry-over from other donors' samples. The genes are TRBV5-1 and TRBJ2-7; 11 bases match TRBD1. The sample was blood. In nucleotides, the CDR3 is TGCGCCAGCAGCTCGAACGGACAGGGGGCGCTTGAGCAGTACTTC. Its translation: CASSSNGQGALEQYF. The full variable domain, its missing parts supplied by reference TRBV5-1 and TRBJ2-7, is KAGVTQTPRYLIKTRGQQVTLSCSPISGHRSVSWYQQTPGQGLQFLFEYFSETQRNKGNFPGRFSGRQFSNSRSEMNVSTLELGDSALYLCASSSNGQGALEQYFGPGTRLTVT.